This T cell receptor beta chain derives from a study of blood T cell repertoires in COVID-19. For the study at large: The United States, Italy and Spain supplied acute and convalescent COVID-19 samples. PBMCs, B-cell-depleted T cells, or T cells provided the cDNA or gDNA that made up the material.

CDR1 and CDR2 (germline): MNHEY, SVGAGI. The ends were cut back, 5 bases at V and 3 bases at J, with 17 bases in the middle. This CDR3 contains 15 residues. As originally analysed: Amplification of reference gene primers provided the estimated nucleated cell counts. The protocol was immunoSEQ multiplex PCR, while the TCRdb copy is restricted to in-frame clones and leaves out a portion. Clonal size and the V and J genes are those of that table, whereas D and trimming came from the DNA. The sample lists fewer than 100,000 clones, roughly 89% occurring once. Sequencing was carried out using peripheral blood. The chain has TRBV6-5 and TRBJ2-7; no definite D call. The sequence came from a woman between 45 and 65 years old in a cohort sampled during active COVID-19. The CDR3 here is CASSPGFAGYYEQYF. DNA for the CDR3: TGTGCCAGCAGTCCCGGGTTTGCCGGATACTACGAGCAGTACTTC.